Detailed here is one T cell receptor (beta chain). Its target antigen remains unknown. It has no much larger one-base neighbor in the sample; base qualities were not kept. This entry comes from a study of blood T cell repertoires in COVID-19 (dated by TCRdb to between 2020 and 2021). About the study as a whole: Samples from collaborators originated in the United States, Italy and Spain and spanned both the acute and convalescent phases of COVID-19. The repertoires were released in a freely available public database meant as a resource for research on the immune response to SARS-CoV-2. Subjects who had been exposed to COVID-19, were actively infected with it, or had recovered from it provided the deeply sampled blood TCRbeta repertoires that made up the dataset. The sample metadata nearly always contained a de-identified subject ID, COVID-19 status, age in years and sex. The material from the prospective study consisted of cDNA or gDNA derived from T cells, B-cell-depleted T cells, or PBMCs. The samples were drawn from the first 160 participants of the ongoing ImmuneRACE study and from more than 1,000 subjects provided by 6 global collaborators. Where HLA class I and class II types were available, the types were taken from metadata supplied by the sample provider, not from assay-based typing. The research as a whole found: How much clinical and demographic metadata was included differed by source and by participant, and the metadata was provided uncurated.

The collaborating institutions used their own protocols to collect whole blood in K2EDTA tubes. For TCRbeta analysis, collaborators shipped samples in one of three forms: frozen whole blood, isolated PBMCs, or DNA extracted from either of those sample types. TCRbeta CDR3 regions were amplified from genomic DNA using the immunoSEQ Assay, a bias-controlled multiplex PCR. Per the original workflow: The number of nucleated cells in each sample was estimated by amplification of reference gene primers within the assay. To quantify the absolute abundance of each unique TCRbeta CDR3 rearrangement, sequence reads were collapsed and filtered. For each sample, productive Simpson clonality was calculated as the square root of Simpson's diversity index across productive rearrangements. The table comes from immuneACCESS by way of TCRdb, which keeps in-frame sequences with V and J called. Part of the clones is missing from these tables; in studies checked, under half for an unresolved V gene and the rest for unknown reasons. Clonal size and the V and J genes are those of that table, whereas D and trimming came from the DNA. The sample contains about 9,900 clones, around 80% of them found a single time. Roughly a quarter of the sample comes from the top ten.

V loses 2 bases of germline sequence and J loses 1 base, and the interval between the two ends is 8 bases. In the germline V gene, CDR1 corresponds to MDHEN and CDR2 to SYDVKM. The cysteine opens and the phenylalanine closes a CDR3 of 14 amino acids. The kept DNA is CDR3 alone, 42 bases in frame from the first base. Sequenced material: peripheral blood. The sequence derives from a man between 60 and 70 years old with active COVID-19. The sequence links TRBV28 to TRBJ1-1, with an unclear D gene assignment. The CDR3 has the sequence CASSLTWQNTEAFF. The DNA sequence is TGTGCCAGCAGTTTAACGTGGCAGAACACTGAAGCTTTCTTT.